Only a few counts were recorded for the clone carrying this TCR beta chain. The antigen remains unidentified. The sample belongs to a study of shared clonotypes between healthy human individuals. General observations from the study: Sharing of clonotypes among donors was expected to vary with sequencing depth. Unshared clonotypes carried lower generation probabilities than those common to all four donors.

Across several immunoSEQ plates, the genomic DNA of each subset was split evenly. Produced via immunoSEQ multiplex PCR; TCRdb's table is partial and in-frame only. The sample has 2 million to 2.5 million clones, 85% to 95% seen once. Looked up from germline, CDR1 is SGHDN and CDR2 is FVKESK. The length of the CDR3 is 12 residues. The V and J ends lost 4 bases and 13 bases respectively, with 14 bases between them. The TCR sequence derives from a man between 18 and 29 years old in good health. Some clones in this sample may be carry-over from other donors' samples. The material sequenced was naive CD4+ T cells from PBMCs. Subset noted: CD45RA+ positively selected. This chain links TRBV14 with TRBJ2-1; either TRBD1 or TRBD2 may fit D (5 bases each). CDR3 in amino acids: CASSPGRGDQFF. The DNA for the CDR3 is TGTGCCAGCAGCCCGGGGCGTGGGGACCAGTTCTTC.